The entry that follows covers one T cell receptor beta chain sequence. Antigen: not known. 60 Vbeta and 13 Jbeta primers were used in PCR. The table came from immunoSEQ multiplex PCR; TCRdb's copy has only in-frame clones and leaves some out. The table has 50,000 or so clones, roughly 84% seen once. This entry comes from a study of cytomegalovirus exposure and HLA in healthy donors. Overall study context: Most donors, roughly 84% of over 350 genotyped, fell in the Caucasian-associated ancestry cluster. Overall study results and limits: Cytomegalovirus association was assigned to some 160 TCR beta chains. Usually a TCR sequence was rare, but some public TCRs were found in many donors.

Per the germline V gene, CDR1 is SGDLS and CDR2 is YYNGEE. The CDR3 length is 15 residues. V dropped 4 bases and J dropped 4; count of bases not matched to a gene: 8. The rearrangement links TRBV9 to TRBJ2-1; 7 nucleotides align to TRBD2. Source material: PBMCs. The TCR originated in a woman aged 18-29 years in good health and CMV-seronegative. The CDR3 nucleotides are TGTGCCAGCAGCTTATGGGGGGGGGATTACAATGAGCAGTTCTTC. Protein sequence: CASSLWGGDYNEQFF.